A selection of T cell receptor beta chains follows, all from one sample in a study of blood T cell repertoires in COVID-19. Data came from immunoSEQ multiplex PCR; TCRdb stores just in-frame clones and leaves some out. The profile shows approximately 200,000 clones, approximately 85% of them singletons. Sequenced material: peripheral blood. Every receptor here comes from a man in his 60s with acute or convalescent COVID-19. Each CDR3 is given with its conserved first and last residue. Fields, in order: D gene, V gene, J gene, clone size, CDR3 DNA, CDR3 protein. D genes are given only for firm matches. Some rows mark clone size as missing; the rest say once, few, many or name a class of expanded clone.

TRBD1	TRBV7-2	TRBJ1-2	few	TGTGCCAGCAGCCCCGGACAGGGGGGCTACACCTTC	CASSPGQGGYTF
NA	TRBV6-5	TRBJ2-1	NA	TGTGCCAGCAGATTGAGCGGGTCCAATGAGCAGTTCTTC	CASRLSGSNEQFF
NA	TRBV29-1	TRBJ2-1	NA	TGCAGCTCTTCGGGGTTCAATGAGCAGTTCTTC	CSSSGFNEQFF
TRBD1	TRBV28	TRBJ1-5	NA	TGTGCCAGCAATAGACCGGGACAGGGCGTGCAGCCCCAGCATTTT	CASNRPGQGVQPQHF
NA	TRBV7-3	TRBJ2-1	NA	TGTGCCAGCAGCCCCCAGGGCTCGAGTGGAGCAGTTTTCTTC	CASSPQGSSGAVFF
NA	TRBV10-3	TRBJ1-2	NA	TGTGCCATCAGTGGGGGAGGAGGAAACTATGGCTACACCTTC	CAISGGGGNYGYTF
TRBD2	TRBV6-5	TRBJ2-1	NA	TGTGCCAGCATGCGGGGGAGCTCCTACAATGAGCAGTTCTTC	CASMRGSSYNEQFF
TRBD2	TRBV6-5	TRBJ2-1	NA	TGTGCCACCAGGGAGGGTTGGGATGAGCAGTTCTTC	CATREGWDEQFF
NA	TRBV7-9	TRBJ2-3	NA	TGTGCCAGCAGCTTAGTTGTCGGGTCATCTCCGCAGTATTTT	CASSLVVGSSPQYF
TRBD1	TRBV7-2	TRBJ1-1	NA	TGTGCCAGCAGTCGGACCGGGACAGGGATAGGGGTGGCTTTCTTT	CASSRTGTGIGVAFF
NA	TRBV7-2	TRBJ2-7	NA	TGTGCCAGCAGCCTAGATGAGGCCTCCTACGAGCAGTACTTC	CASSLDEASYEQYF
NA	TRBV2	TRBJ2-7	NA	TGTGCCAGCATCAAAGAGAGTAGCGGAGATAGGGCTAGGAAGCAGTACTTC	CASIKESSGDRARKQYF
NA	TRBV19	TRBJ1-1	NA	TGTGCCAGTAGTATCCCTATAGAGGGGGAGATGAACACTGAAGCTTTCTTT	CASSIPIEGEMNTEAFF
NA	TRBV20-1	TRBJ2-7	NA	TGCAGTGCTAGTCAAGCGATTCCCTCCTACGAGCAGTACTTC	CSASQAIPSYEQYF
NA	TRBV7-2	TRBJ2-3	NA	TGTGCCAGCAGCCCAACCCCTCAGACTTCCGATACGCAGTATTTT	CASSPTPQTSDTQYF
NA	TRBV28	TRBJ1-2	once	TGTGCCAGCAGGAATGACAGACTCTATGGCTACACCTTC	CASRNDRLYGYTF
TRBD2	TRBV4-3	TRBJ2-1	NA	TGCGCCAGCAGCCAAGGAGTTAGCGGGAGGGGACTAGGCAGGGATGAGCAGTTCTTC	CASSQGVSGRGLGRDEQFF
TRBD2	TRBV28	TRBJ2-1	NA	TGTGCCAGCAGTCTACCCCGGCGACCTAGCGGGAGTCAGAATGAGCAGTTCTTC	CASSLPRRPSGSQNEQFF
TRBD2	TRBV14	TRBJ2-7	NA	TGTGCCAGCAGCCAAGTCGCACTAGCGGGAGGCCTTCGCCATCGCGAGCAGTACTTC	CASSQVALAGGLRHREQYF
NA	TRBV28	TRBJ2-3	NA	TGTGCCAGCAGTCCCCGACAGGTTTGGAAGGGTATAATCCCACCAGATACGCAGTATTTT	CASSPRQVWKGIIPPDTQYF
NA	TRBV27	TRBJ1-5	NA	TGTGCCGGCAGGACCTCAGGGGCCGGGAATCAGCCCCAGCATTTT	CAGRTSGAGNQPQHF
TRBD1	TRBV28	TRBJ2-7	NA	TGTGCCAGCAGTTTAGTTGGGACAGGGTCGAGGGAGCAGTACTTC	CASSLVGTGSREQYF
NA	TRBV11-2	TRBJ2-1	NA	TGTGCCAGCACCCGTTCAGGCTACTCCTACAATGAGCAGTTCTTC	CASTRSGYSYNEQFF
TRBD1	TRBV11-2	TRBJ2-6	many	TGTGCCAGCAGCAGGGGGCTAGGGGCCAACGTCCTGACTTTC	CASSRGLGANVLTF
TRBD2	TRBV16	TRBJ2-1	NA	TGTGCCAGCAGCCAATCCCGGACTAGCGGGAGTGAGCAGTTCTTC	CASSQSRTSGSEQFF
NA	TRBV28	TRBJ1-1	NA	TGTGCCAGCACTTTCAGTATGAACACTGAAGCTTTCTTT	CASTFSMNTEAFF
TRBD1	TRBV6-2/TRBV6-3	TRBJ1-1	many	TGTGCCAGCAGTGACCCCCAGGGGGGGAACACTGAAGCTTTCTTT	CASSDPQGGNTEAFF
TRBD1	TRBV19	TRBJ2-6	once	TGTGCCAGTAGTAATACAGGGGCTTCTGGGGCCAACGTCCTGACTTTC	CASSNTGASGANVLTF
NA	TRBV9	TRBJ2-3	NA	TGTGCCAGCAGCGTAACAGGAAGACAGGGCACAGATACGCAGTATTTT	CASSVTGRQGTDTQYF
TRBD1	TRBV9	TRBJ2-2	NA	TGTGCCAGCAGCAAACAGGGGGCCGGGGAGCTGTTTTTT	CASSKQGAGELFF
TRBD1	TRBV28	TRBJ1-1	NA	TGTGCCAGCAGTTCGGCCGTGGACAGGGACATGAACACTGAAGCTTTCTTT	CASSSAVDRDMNTEAFF
NA	TRBV10-3	TRBJ2-7	NA	TGTGCCATCAGTGAGCGGGGACAAGGGGATATCGAGCAGTACTTC	CAISERGQGDIEQYF
TRBD2	TRBV11-2	TRBJ2-3	NA	TGTGCCAGCAGCCGTGGACTAGCGGGGGGCACAGATACGCAGTATTTT	CASSRGLAGGTDTQYF
TRBD1	TRBV27	TRBJ2-1	NA	TGTGCCAGCAGGATGACAGGGTTCTTAATCAATGAGCAGTTCTTC	CASRMTGFLINEQFF
NA	TRBV7-2	TRBJ1-4	few	TGTGCCAGCAGCTTTGGTCGGAGTAATGAAAAACTGTTTTTT	CASSFGRSNEKLFF
TRBD2	TRBV6-5	TRBJ2-1	once	TGTGCCAGCAGTCTGGGACTAACCAACAATGAGCAGTTCTTC	CASSLGLTNNEQFF
NA	TRBV6-5	TRBJ2-7	NA	TGTGCCAGCAGTTACTACTTCGACAGCGACTACGAGCAGTACTTC	CASSYYFDSDYEQYF
TRBD1	TRBV5-1	TRBJ1-2	NA	TGCGCCAGCAGCTTGGGACAGGGATACTATGGCTACACCTTC	CASSLGQGYYGYTF
TRBD1	TRBV19	TRBJ2-5	NA	TGTGCCAGTAGTACGGGACAGGGGGAGACCCAGTACTTC	CASSTGQGETQYF
NA	TRBV5-1	TRBJ1-3	once	TGCGCCAGCAGCTTGGCCGGGGGGTACTCTGGAAACACCATATATTTT	CASSLAGGYSGNTIYF
NA	TRBV7-3	TRBJ1-1	NA	TGTGCCAGCAGCTACCAGCGTGGCACTGAAGCTTTCTTT	CASSYQRGTEAFF
NA	TRBV28	TRBJ2-3	NA	TGTGCCAGCCCCCCTAGAACTCGCAGCACAGATACGCAGTATTTT	CASPPRTRSTDTQYF
NA	TRBV7-2	TRBJ2-5	NA	TGTGCCAGCAGCAACGGACTAAAAGAGACCCAGTACTTC	CASSNGLKETQYF
NA	TRBV28	TRBJ2-5	NA	TGTGCCAGCAGCACGTCTGAGACAGCCGAGGAGACCCAGTACTTC	CASSTSETAEETQYF
TRBD1	TRBV19	TRBJ2-5	NA	TGTGCCAGTAGTAGATACAGGGGGCAAGAGACCCAGTACTTC	CASSRYRGQETQYF
NA	TRBV11-2	TRBJ2-4	NA	TGTGCCAGCAGCCCCAGCGCCAGAAGCCTAGCCAAAAACATTCAGTACTTC	CASSPSARSLAKNIQYF
NA	TRBV7-6	TRBJ1-5	NA	TGTGCCAGCAGCTTAGGGACAGTTTATAGCAATCAGCCCCAGCATTTT	CASSLGTVYSNQPQHF
TRBD1	TRBV28	TRBJ1-4	NA	TGTGCCAGCATTTTCCAGGGGGCAACTAATGAAAAACTGTTTTTT	CASIFQGATNEKLFF
NA	TRBV4-1	TRBJ1-1	few	TGCGCCAGCAGCCAAGGCCCATCTCAGGACACTGAAGCTTTCTTT	CASSQGPSQDTEAFF
TRBD2	TRBV28	TRBJ2-3	NA	TGTGCCAGCAGTTCCGGGACTAGCGGGAGGGCGAGCACAGATACGCAGTATTTT	CASSSGTSGRASTDTQYF
NA	TRBV7-9	TRBJ1-4	NA	TGTGCCAGCAGCGACACGGACCCGGGGGAAAAACTGTTTTTT	CASSDTDPGEKLFF
TRBD2	TRBV19	TRBJ2-7	NA	TGTGCCAGTAGTCTAGCGGGGGGACCCTACGAGCAGTACTTC	CASSLAGGPYEQYF